Presented here are 13 T cell receptor beta chains from one specimen sequenced in a study of blood T cell repertoires in COVID-19. The method was immunoSEQ multiplex PCR; TCRdb's version includes in-frame clones alone and lacks a portion of them. The table includes 100,000 to 120,000 clones, 87% detected once. Sequencing was carried out using peripheral blood. The receptors come from a human donor in a cohort sampled during active COVID-19.

J is TRBJ1-5 and V is TRBV19; 8 nucleotides match TRBD1. Germline values: CDR1 LNHDA, CDR2 SQIVND (reference sequence). Trimming took 6 bases from V and 0 from J; bases not matched to a gene: 1. CDR3 length: 14 residues. In nucleotides, the CDR3 is TGTGCCAGTAGGGACAGGGCTAGCAATCAGCCCCAGCATTTT. The encoded protein is CASRDRASNQPQHF.

The J gene is TRBJ1-2, the V gene TRBV28; a possible D gene is TRBD1 (5 bases). Trimming left V 4 bases short and J 3 bases short, with 15 bases between. The length of the CDR3 is 15 residues. The germline V gene has CDR1 MDHEN and CDR2 SYDVKM. CDR3 DNA: TGTGCCAGCAGTTCCACGGGGCGGGAGCACTATGGCTACACCTTC. Its translation: CASSSTGREHYGYTF.

This chain joins TRBV3-1 (or the pseudogene TRBV3-2) and TRBJ1-1, with 7 bases lining up with TRBD1. The junction had 3 bases not matched to a gene; V was cut back by 4 bases and J by 1 base. The length of the CDR3 is 14 residues. Per germline, CDR1 LGHDT and CDR2 YNNKEL (reference sequence). CDR3 in DNA: TGTGCCAGCAGCCCCCGGACAGGGAACACTGAAGCTTTCTTT. It translates to CASSPRTGNTEAFF.

This chain connects TRBV3-1 (or the pseudogene TRBV3-2) to TRBJ2-5, with TRBD2 matching over 12 bases. This CDR3 spans 14 amino acids. CDR1 is LGHDT, CDR2 YNNKEL, per germline (reference sequence). Germline trimming cut 6 bases from V and 5 bases from J; bases unmatched to any gene: 4. The DNA for the CDR3 is TGTGCCAGCAGACTAGCGGGGGGCCGGGAGACCCAGTACTTC. Amino acid sequence: CASRLAGGRETQYF.

The V and J genes are TRBV7-9 and TRBJ1-5; 8 nucleotides match TRBD1. Germline lookup yields CDR1 SEHNR and CDR2 FQNEAQ (reference sequence). V lost 1 base, J lost 4 bases, and 9 bases stayed unmatched. This CDR3 comprises 17 residues. The CDR3 nucleotides are TGTGCCAGCAGCTTAGGAGGTGGCCGACAGGGGAATCAGCCCCAGCATTTT. Amino acids: CASSLGGGRQGNQPQHF. The variable domain in full, completed from reference TRBV7-9 and TRBJ1-5, reads DTGVSQNPRHKITKRGQNVTFRCDPISEHNRLYWYRQTLGQGPEFLTYFQNEAQLEKSRLLSDRFSAERPKGSFSTLEIQRTEQGDSAMYLCASSLGGGRQGNQPQHFGDGTRLSIL.

The count of this clone is one. The chain uses TRBV9 and TRBJ1-3; D not resolved. V lost 2 bases to trimming and J lost 3 bases, with 12 bases between them. The CDR3 extends over 15 amino acids. Germline values: CDR1 SGDLS, CDR2 YYNGEE. Here the CDR3 reads CASSVPGTFGNTIYF. CDR3 nucleotide sequence: TGTGCCAGCAGCGTCCCAGGTACATTTGGAAACACCATATATTTT. Supplemented by reference TRBV9 and TRBJ1-3, the full variable domain reads DSGVTQTPKHLITATGQRVTLRCSPRSGDLSVYWYQQSLDQGLQFLIQYYNGEERAKGNILERFSAQQFPDLHSELNLSSLELGDSALYFCASSVPGTFGNTIYFGEGSWLTVV.

This chain joins TRBV29-1 and TRBJ1-2; D perhaps matches TRBD1 (5 bases). CDR3 size: 18 residues. Trimming took 1 base from V and 5 from J, leaving 26 bases between them. In germline, CDR1 is SQVTM, CDR2 ANQGSEA. The CDR3 reads CSVEVGLRGTRWGYGYTF. CDR3 in DNA: TGCAGCGTTGAAGTCGGCCTGCGGGGTACCAGATGGGGGTATGGCTACACCTTC.

This chain joins TRBV24-1 and TRBJ2-6; D is unresolved. The CDR3 has 13 amino acids. V lost 6 bases and J 4 bases, leaving 6 bases between the germline ends. Germline CDR1 reads KGHDR; CDR2 reads SFDVKD. In DNA, the CDR3 is TGTGCCACCAGTACACCCGGGGCCAACGTCCTGACTTTC. Amino acid sequence: CATSTPGANVLTF.

This clone appeared once. The genes are TRBV9 and TRBJ2-2, with TRBD2 matching over 9 bases. The germline CDR1 and CDR2 sequences are SGDLS and YYNGEE. V dropped 0 bases and J dropped 3; count of bases not matched to a gene: 3. This CDR3 has 16 amino acids. The CDR3 bases are TGTGCCAGCAGCGTAGAAGCGGGAGGTTACACCGGGGAGCTGTTTTTT. Protein: CASSVEAGGYTGELFF.

The rearrangement links TRBV9 to TRBJ2-5; TRBD1 agrees at 7 bases. Trimming took 3 bases from V and 4 from J; bases not matched to a gene: 6. The germline CDR1 and CDR2 sequences are SGDLS and YYNGEE. This CDR3 contains 14 residues. The chain's CDR3 is CASSELTGAETQYF. The CDR3 DNA sequence: TGTGCCAGCAGCGAATTAACAGGGGCAGAGACCCAGTACTTC.

A single count supports this clone. CDR3 DNA: TGTGCCAGCAGCCTCGACAGGGGCACTGAAGCTTTCTTT. Translated: CASSLDRGTEAFF. The chain joins TRBV6-5 to TRBJ1-1; 8 nucleotides align to TRBD1. CDR3 length: 13 residues. Germline assignment: CDR1 MNHEY and CDR2 SVGAGI. V shed 6 bases and J 4 bases; nucleotides not matched to a gene: 4.

On this clone itself: Other DNA variants within this sample encode the same CDR3. This CDR3 is CAWSVTLEQPQHF. CDR3 coding DNA: TGTGCCTGGAGTGTAACGCTCGAGCAGCCCCAGCATTTT. The V gene is TRBV30, the J gene TRBJ1-5; no clear D gene. CDR3 length: 13 amino acids. Trimming took off 0 bases at V and 7 bases at J, with 10 bases between the two ends. Germline values: CDR1 GTSNPN, CDR2 SVGIG (reference sequence).

The CDR3 nucleotides read TGTGCCAGCAGTCTTGGACAGACAACTAATGAAAAACTGTTTTTT. This gives the protein CASSLGQTTNEKLFF. The V and J genes are TRBV6-5 and TRBJ1-4; a possible D gene is TRBD1 (6 bases). This CDR3 has 15 amino acids. Germline loops: CDR1 MNHEY, CDR2 SVGAGI. V gave up 5 bases and J gave up 0 bases, with 10 bases separating them.